The sequence of this TCR beta chain was determined in a study of blood T cell repertoires in COVID-19. Sequencing used immunoSEQ multiplex PCR; TCRdb keeps in-frame clones, though not all of them. Of roughly 200,000 clones listed, 89% are singletons. Participants were aged about 18 to 95 years, lived in 20 to 25 US areas, and enrolled virtually. Germline-derived CDR1 and CDR2 are SGDLS and YYNGEE. V was trimmed by 0 bases and J by 3 bases, leaving 12 bases between them. The CDR3 length is 15 residues. This clonotype was obtained from a woman aged 40-49 years with acute COVID-19. Sequenced input: PBMCs or T cells enriched from blood (not recorded which). The chain combines TRBV9 with TRBJ1-1; D remains unclear. CDR3 loop: CASSVGSGFDTEAFF. CDR3 coding DNA: TGTGCCAGCAGCGTAGGGTCGGGATTTGACACTGAAGCTTTCTTT.